This entry is about one TCR beta chain. This CDR3 spans 12 amino acids. In germline, CDR1 is SGDLS, CDR2 YYNGEE. Deletions cut 2 bases from V and 1 base from J, with 3 bases between. The sample comes from a study of blood T cell repertoires in COVID-19. Profiled with immunoSEQ multiplex PCR; TCRdb holds only in-frame clones, not every one. The data show about 220,000 clones, more than 80% seen once. The J gene is TRBJ1-2, the V gene TRBV9; D is unresolved. The sample taken for sequencing was PBMCs or T cells enriched from blood (not recorded which). The sequence was collected from a woman aged 40 to 55 with acute COVID-19. The CDR3 protein is CASSVNNYGYTF. In DNA, the CDR3 is TGTGCCAGCAGCGTTAATAACTATGGCTACACCTTC.